This record covers a single TCR beta chain. The sample carries other DNA sequences with the same CDR3. The entry originates in a study of blood T cell repertoires in COVID-19. The CDR3 runs 14 residues. V was trimmed by 6 bases and J by 3 bases, leaving 13 bases between them. Germline values: CDR1 LGHDT, CDR2 YNNKEL (reference sequence). TCRdb's copy holds only in-frame clones and misses some; the assay was immunoSEQ multiplex PCR. The data show 340,000 or so clones, around 86% seen once. This TCR was sampled from a man aged 45-65 years with active or convalescent COVID-19. Material for sequencing was peripheral blood. The chain uses TRBV3-1 (or the pseudogene TRBV3-2) and TRBJ2-3, with a possible D match to TRBD1 (6 bases). The CDR3 DNA reads as TGTGCCAGCAGTCCGGACAGCTCTACAGATACGCAGTATTTT. It codes for CASSPDSSTDTQYF.